This paragraph reports one T cell receptor (beta chain). The sample belongs to a study of blood T cell dynamics during melanoma immunotherapy. Study-level information: First-line therapy was either pembrolizumab or nivolumab with ipilimumab for metastatic melanoma.

The CDR3 is 15 residues long. Germline-derived CDR1 and CDR2 are MNHEY and SMNVEV (reference sequence). The germline V and J ends were trimmed by 4 bases and 5 bases, with 14 bases remaining between them. Time point: pre-treatment baseline. DNA loading was fixed at roughly 0.35 ug for all bulk PBMC samples. The assay was immunoSEQ multiplex PCR, and TCRdb's table has in-frame clones only and misses some. The table shows roughly 10,000 clones, with 80% to 90% occurring only once. The receptor comes from a human donor with melanoma. The source material was blood, sampled from a patient treated with checkpoint blockade. This rearrangement joins TRBV27 to TRBJ2-2; D may be TRBD1 (5 bases). CDR3 coding DNA: TGTGCCAGCAGTTCCTGGGCGAAGGGGACCGGGGAGCTGTTTTTT. Translation gives CASSSWAKGTGELFF.